This T cell receptor (beta chain) was recovered during a study of shared clonotypes between healthy human individuals. Study-wide findings and caveats: The study found lower generation probabilities in non-shared clonotypes than in those shared by all four donors. It was observed that roughly 5.4% of naive CD4 clonotypes were shared across several donors. Sampling included only blood; tissue repertoires likely differ.

The CDR3 is 12 amino acids. Losses at the gene ends were 4 bases for V and 3 bases for J; bases not matched to a gene: 0. The germline CDR1 and CDR2 sequences are LNHDA and SQIVND (reference sequence). TCRdb keeps only in-frame clones here, not all; method: immunoSEQ multiplex PCR. Of 2 million or so clones listed, 85% to 95% are singletons. With regard to this clone: Antigen specificity is unknown. The same CDR3 also results from other DNA sequences found in this sample.

All participating donors were Caucasian adults from Nashville, Tennessee. Sequencing was performed on naive CD4+ T cells sorted from blood. The subset here: CD45RA+ positively selected. The J gene is TRBJ2-7, the V gene TRBV19; 7 nucleotides agree with TRBD2. The receptor's source is a man younger than 35 in good health. CDR3 protein: CASSSGSYEQYF. The CDR3 DNA reads as TGTGCCAGTAGTAGCGGGAGCTACGAGCAGTACTTC.